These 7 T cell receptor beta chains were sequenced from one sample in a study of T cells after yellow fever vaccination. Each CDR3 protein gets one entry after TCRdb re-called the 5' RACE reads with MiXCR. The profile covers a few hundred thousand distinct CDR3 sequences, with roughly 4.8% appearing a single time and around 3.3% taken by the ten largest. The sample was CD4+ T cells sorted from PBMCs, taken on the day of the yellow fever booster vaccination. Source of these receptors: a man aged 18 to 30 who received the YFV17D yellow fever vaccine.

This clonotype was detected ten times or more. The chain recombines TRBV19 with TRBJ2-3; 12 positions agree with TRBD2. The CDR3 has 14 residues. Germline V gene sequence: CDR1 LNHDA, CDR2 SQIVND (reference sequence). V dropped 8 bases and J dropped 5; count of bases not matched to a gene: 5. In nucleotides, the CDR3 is TGTGCCAGTGCTAGCGGGGGGGCTATAGATACGCAGTATTTT. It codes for CASASGGAIDTQYF.

CDR3 coding DNA: TGTGCCAGCAGCCCCTGGACGGCCTCTGGAAACACCATATATTTT. Its translation: CASSPWTASGNTIYF. J is TRBJ1-3 and V is TRBV7-9; D gene unclear. Germline V lookup: CDR1 SEHNR, CDR2 FQNEAQ (reference sequence). The ends were cut back, 5 bases at V and 0 bases at J, with 11 bases in the middle. CDR3 length: 15 amino acids.

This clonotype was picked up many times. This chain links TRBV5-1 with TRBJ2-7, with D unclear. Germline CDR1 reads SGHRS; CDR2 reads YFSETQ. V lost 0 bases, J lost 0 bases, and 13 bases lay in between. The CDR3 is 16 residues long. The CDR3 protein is CASSLASLRSSYEQYF. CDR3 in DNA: TGCGCCAGCAGCTTGGCCAGTCTAAGGAGCTCCTACGAGCAGTACTTC.

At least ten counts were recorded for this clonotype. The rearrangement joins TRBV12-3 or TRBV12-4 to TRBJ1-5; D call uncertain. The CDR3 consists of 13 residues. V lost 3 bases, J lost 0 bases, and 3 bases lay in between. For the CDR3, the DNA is TGTGCCAGCAGTTTGTTTAGCAATCAGCCCCAGCATTTT. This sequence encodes CASSLFSNQPQHF.

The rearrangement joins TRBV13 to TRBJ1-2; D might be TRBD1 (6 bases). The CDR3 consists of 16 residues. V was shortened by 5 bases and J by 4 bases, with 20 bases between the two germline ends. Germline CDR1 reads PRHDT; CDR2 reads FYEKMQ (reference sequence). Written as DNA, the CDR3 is TGTGCCAGCAGCCTCGATTTGTCGGGGGGCGGCTATGGCTACACCTTC. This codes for CASSLDLSGGGYGYTF.

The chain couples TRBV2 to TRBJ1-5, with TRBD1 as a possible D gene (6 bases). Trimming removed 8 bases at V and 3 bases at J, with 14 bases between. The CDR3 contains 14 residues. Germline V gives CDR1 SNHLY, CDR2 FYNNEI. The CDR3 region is CASSGGQYNQPQHF. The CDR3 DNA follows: TGTGCCAGCTCAGGTGGACAGTACAATCAGCCCCAGCATTTT.

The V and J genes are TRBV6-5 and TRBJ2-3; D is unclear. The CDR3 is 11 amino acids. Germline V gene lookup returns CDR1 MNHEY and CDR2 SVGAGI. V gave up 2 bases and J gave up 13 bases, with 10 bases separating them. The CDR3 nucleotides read TGTGCCAGCAGTTACCTCCAAAAGAAGTATTTT. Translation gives CASSYLQKKYF.